A selection of T cell receptor beta chains follows, all from one sample in a study of T cell repertoires in cytomegalovirus infection. No cognate antigen is known for these TCRs. A single record per CDR3 protein comes from TCRdb applying MiXCR to the reads. The sample contains approximately 590,000 distinct CDR3 sequences, over 35% of which appear only once. The sample consisted of cultured PBMCs, taken from culture after CMV antigen stimulation. These receptors originate from a human donor in good health (CMV status not recorded). Some clones in this sample may be carry-over from other donors' samples. Both conserved end residues are trimmed from each CDR3. D genes are given only for firm matches.

j_call: TRBJ2-2
v_call: TRBV7-9
cdr3_length: 13
d_call: .
cdr3_aa: ASSGAGTRAGELF

j_call: TRBJ2-5
v_call: TRBV7-6
cdr3_length: 12
d_call: .
cdr3_aa: ASSPSAGFGTQY

j_call: TRBJ1-2
v_call: TRBV7-8
cdr3_length: 12
d_call: .
cdr3_aa: ASSLARQYYGYT

j_call: TRBJ1-1
v_call: TRBV12-3/TRBV12-4
cdr3_length: 13
d_call: .
cdr3_aa: ASTLGVGWNTEAF

j_call: TRBJ2-3
v_call: TRBV7-8
cdr3_length: 15
d_call: .
cdr3_aa: ASIRFGSRRMMDTQY

j_call: TRBJ2-5
v_call: TRBV7-6
cdr3_length: 13
d_call: .
cdr3_aa: ASSPRVGVRETQY

j_call: TRBJ1-4
v_call: TRBV12-3/TRBV12-4
cdr3_length: 14
d_call: TRBD1
cdr3_aa: ASSFPEDRGNEKLF

j_call: TRBJ2-3
v_call: TRBV7-6
cdr3_length: 13
d_call: TRBD2
cdr3_aa: ASSQIGGWADTQY

j_call: TRBJ1-5
v_call: TRBV19
cdr3_length: 15
d_call: .
cdr3_aa: ASSMRGLNPNNQPQH

j_call: TRBJ2-3
v_call: TRBV15
cdr3_length: 11
d_call: .
cdr3_aa: ASSPAVGDTQY

j_call: TRBJ2-5
v_call: TRBV20-1
cdr3_length: 11
d_call: TRBD1
cdr3_aa: SAPTGAGETQY

j_call: TRBJ1-1
v_call: TRBV7-9
cdr3_length: 13
d_call: TRBD1
cdr3_aa: ASSAHRGPLTEAF

j_call: TRBJ2-2
v_call: TRBV4-1
cdr3_length: 13
d_call: .
cdr3_aa: ASSRITNRDGELF

j_call: TRBJ2-2
v_call: TRBV6-2/TRBV6-3
cdr3_length: 13
d_call: TRBD2
cdr3_aa: ASRLAGVGTGELF

j_call: TRBJ2-7
v_call: TRBV4-1
cdr3_length: 15
d_call: .
cdr3_aa: ASSHSSLGGSPYEQY

j_call: TRBJ2-7
v_call: TRBV7-2
cdr3_length: 12
d_call: .
cdr3_aa: ASSLDPGGYEQY

j_call: TRBJ2-1
v_call: TRBV6-5
cdr3_length: 12
d_call: TRBD1
cdr3_aa: ATPHRGPYNEQF

j_call: TRBJ2-5
v_call: TRBV7-6
cdr3_length: 15
d_call: TRBD2
cdr3_aa: ASSPTFRGRATETQY

j_call: TRBJ2-1
v_call: TRBV7-9
cdr3_length: 12
d_call: TRBD2
cdr3_aa: ASSLPSGDNEQF

j_call: TRBJ2-7
v_call: TRBV5-5
cdr3_length: 13
d_call: .
cdr3_aa: ASSLGLLLRYEQY

j_call: TRBJ2-1
v_call: TRBV7-6
cdr3_length: 12
d_call: .
cdr3_aa: ASGTGLVGNEQF

j_call: TRBJ2-2
v_call: TRBV19
cdr3_length: 13
d_call: .
cdr3_aa: ASSMMRAVTGELF